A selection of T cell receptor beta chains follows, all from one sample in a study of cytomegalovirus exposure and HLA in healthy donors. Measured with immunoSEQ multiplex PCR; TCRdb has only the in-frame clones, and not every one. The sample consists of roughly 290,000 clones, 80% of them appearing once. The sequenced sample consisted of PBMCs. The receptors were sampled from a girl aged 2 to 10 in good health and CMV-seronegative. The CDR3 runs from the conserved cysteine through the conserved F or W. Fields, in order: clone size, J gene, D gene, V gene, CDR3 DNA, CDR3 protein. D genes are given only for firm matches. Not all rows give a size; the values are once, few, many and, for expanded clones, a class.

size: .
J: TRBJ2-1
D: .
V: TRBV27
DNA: TGTGCCAGCACACAAAGCTCCTACAATGAGCAGTTCTTC
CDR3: CASTQSSYNEQFF

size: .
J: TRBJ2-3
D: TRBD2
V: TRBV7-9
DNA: TGTTCCAGCAGCTTAGGTAGCGGGGGCTCCTCAGATACGCAGTATTTT
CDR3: CSSSLGSGGSSDTQYF

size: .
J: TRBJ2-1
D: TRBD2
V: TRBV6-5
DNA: TGTGCCAGCAGTTATGATACGGGGGGCAATGAGCAGTTCTTC
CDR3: CASSYDTGGNEQFF

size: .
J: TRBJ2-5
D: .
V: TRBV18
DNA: TGTGCCAGCTCACCGGGACTCCAAGAGACCCAGTACTTC
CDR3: CASSPGLQETQYF

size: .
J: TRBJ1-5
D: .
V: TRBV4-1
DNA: TGCGCCAGCAGCCAGACAGTTTATAGCAATCAGCCCCAGCATTTT
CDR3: CASSQTVYSNQPQHF

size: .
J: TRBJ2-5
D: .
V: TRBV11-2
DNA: TGTGCCAGCAGCTTTTCCGGGGGCCAAGAGACCCAGTACTTC
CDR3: CASSFSGGQETQYF

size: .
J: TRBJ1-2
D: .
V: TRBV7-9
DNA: TGTGCCAGCAGCTTGGAGAACTATGGCTACACCTTC
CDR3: CASSLENYGYTF

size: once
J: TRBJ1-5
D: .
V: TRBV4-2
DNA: TGTGCCAGCAGCCAAGTGCGGACTAGCGATCAGCCCCAGCATTTT
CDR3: CASSQVRTSDQPQHF

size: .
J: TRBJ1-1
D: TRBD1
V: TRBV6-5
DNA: TGTGCCAGCATCGACAGGGTATCGAGAGTAGCTTTCTTT
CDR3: CASIDRVSRVAFF

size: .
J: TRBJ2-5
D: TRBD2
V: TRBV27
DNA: TGTGCCAGCAGTGCACACCCGGGACTAGCGGGGGAACTTAAAGAGACCCAGTACTTC
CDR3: CASSAHPGLAGELKETQYF

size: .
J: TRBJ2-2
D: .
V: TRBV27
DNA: TGTGCCAGCAGTGAGGTGCAGGGGCCGGGCGGGGAGCTGTTTTTT
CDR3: CASSEVQGPGGELFF

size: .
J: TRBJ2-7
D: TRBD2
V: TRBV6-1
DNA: TGTGCCAGCAGCCGACAGACTAGCGGCTACGAGCAGTACTTC
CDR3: CASSRQTSGYEQYF

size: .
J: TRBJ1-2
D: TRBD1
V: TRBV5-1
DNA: TGCGCCAGCAGCTCAGTAAAAACACGACAGGGGTTATTTGGCTACACCTTC
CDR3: CASSSVKTRQGLFGYTF

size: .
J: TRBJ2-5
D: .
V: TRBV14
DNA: TGTGCCAGCAGCCAGGCCCGGGACACCTCTCCCCAAGAGACCCAGTACTTC
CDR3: CASSQARDTSPQETQYF

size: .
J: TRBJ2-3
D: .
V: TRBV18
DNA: TGTGCCAGCTCAGCGACTAGTGGGTCAGATACGCAGTATTTT
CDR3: CASSATSGSDTQYF

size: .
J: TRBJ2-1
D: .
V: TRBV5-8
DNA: TGTGCCAGCAGCTTAGAGGAGGGGTCTGTTGAGCAGTTCTTC
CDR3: CASSLEEGSVEQFF

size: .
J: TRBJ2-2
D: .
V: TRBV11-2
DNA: TGTGCCAGCAGCTTAGGCGGGTACACCGGGGAGCTGTTTTTT
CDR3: CASSLGGYTGELFF